This TCR beta chain was captured in a study of blood T cell repertoires in COVID-19. Study overall: The cDNA or gDNA used as material had been derived from T cells, B-cell-depleted T cells, or PBMCs.

Seattle participants joined during active infection and were tracked over time. This clone was seen just once. Authors' methods: The assay estimated nucleated cells by amplifying reference gene primers. The method was immunoSEQ multiplex PCR; TCRdb's version includes in-frame clones alone and lacks a portion of them. V and J calls and clone size are given by that table; D and trimming were obtained from the DNA. The sample lists approximately 200,000 clones, around 94% occurring once. The CDR3 spans 15 residues. The V gene end was trimmed by 6 bases and the J gene end by 8 bases; junction bases not matched to a gene: 10. Germline V gene sequence: CDR1 MNHEY, CDR2 SVGAGI.

The source of this sequence is a young man with COVID-19, enrolled during active disease. V and J are TRBV6-5 and TRBJ2-3, with 11 bases that match TRBD2. The sequencing input was peripheral blood. This CDR3 is CASRGRASGGTTQYF. CDR3 DNA: TGTGCCAGCAGGGGGCGGGCTAGCGGGGGGACTACGCAGTATTTT.